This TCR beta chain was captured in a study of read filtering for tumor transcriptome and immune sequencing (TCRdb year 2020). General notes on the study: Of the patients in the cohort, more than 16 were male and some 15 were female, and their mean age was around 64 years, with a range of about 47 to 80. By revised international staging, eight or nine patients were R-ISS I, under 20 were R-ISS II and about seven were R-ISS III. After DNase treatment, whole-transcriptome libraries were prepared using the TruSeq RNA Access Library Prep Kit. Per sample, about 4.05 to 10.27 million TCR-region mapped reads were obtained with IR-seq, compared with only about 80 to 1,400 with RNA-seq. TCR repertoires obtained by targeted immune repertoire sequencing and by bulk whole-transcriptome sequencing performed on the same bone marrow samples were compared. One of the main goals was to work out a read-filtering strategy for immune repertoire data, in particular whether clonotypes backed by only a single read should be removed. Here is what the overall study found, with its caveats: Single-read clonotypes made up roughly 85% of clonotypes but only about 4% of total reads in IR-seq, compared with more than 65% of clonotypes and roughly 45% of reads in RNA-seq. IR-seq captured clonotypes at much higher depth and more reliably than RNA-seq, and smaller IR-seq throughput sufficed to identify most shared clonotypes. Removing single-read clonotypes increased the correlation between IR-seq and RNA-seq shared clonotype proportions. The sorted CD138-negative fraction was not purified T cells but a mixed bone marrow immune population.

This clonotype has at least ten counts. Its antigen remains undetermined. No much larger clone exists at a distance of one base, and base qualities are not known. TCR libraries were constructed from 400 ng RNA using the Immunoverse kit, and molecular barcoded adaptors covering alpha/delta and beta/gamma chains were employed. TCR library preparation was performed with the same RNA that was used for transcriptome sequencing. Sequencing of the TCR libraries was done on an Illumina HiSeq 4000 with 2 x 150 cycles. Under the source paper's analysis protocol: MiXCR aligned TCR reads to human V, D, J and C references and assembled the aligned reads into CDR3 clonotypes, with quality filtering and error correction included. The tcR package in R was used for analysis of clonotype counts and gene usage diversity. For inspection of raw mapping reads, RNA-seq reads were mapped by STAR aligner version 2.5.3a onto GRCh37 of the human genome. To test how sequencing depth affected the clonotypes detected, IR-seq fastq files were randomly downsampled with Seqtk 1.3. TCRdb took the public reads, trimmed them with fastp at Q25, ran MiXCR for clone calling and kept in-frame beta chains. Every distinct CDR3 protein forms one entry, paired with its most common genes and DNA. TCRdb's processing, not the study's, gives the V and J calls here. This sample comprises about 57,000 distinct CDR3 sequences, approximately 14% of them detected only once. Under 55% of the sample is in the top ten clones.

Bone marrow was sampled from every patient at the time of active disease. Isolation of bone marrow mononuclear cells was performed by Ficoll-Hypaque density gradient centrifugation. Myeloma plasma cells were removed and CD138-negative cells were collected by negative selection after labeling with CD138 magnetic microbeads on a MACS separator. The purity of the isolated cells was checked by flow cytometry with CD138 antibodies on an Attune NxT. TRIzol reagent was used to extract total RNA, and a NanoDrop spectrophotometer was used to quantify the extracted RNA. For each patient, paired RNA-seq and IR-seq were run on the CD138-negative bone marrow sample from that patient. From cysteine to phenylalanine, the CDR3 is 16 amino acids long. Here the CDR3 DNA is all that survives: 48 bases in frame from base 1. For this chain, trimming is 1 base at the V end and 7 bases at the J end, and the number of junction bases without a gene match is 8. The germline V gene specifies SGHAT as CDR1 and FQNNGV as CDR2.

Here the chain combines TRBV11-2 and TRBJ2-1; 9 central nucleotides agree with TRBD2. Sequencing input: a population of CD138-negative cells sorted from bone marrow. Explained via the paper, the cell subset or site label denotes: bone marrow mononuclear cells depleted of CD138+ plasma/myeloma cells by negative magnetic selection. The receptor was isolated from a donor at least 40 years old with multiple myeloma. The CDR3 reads CASSLVGSGSKNEQFF. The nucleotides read TGTGCCAGCAGCTTAGTGGGTAGCGGGAGTAAAAATGAGCAGTTCTTC.